The T cell receptor beta chain described here comes from a study of Graves' ophthalmopathy and Graves' hyperthyroidism. Study-wide results and limits: A model of 13 signatures distinguished ophthalmopathy from stable hyperthyroidism at 87.88% sensitivity and 70% to 84% specificity. Prediction of ophthalmopathy progression reached less than 71% sensitivity and roughly 72% specificity.

Patients with other autoimmune diseases, uncontrolled infections, pregnancy or lactation were excluded. The authors diagnosed from clinical symptoms, serum thyroxine, TRAb, thyroid ultrasound and orbital computed tomography. Germline-derived CDR1 and CDR2 are SGHDN and FVKESK. The CDR3 runs to 16 residues. V was cut by 4 bases and J by 6 bases, with 22 bases left in between. Comment on this clonotype: The antigen is not known.

The study amplified TCR beta CDR3 regions using RNA transcripts. The authors performed first-round RT-PCR with HTBI primers and then a second-round multiplex PCR. TCRdb reprocessed the multiplex PCR reads with MiXCR, giving one entry per CDR3 protein. In the table there are about 740,000 distinct CDR3 sequences, approximately 40% of which are singletons. This rearrangement joins TRBV14 to TRBJ2-7; weak D call: TRBD2 (6 bases). Specimen: peripheral blood. This TCR came from an adult man with Graves' ophthalmopathy. This chain's CDR3 is CASSPGGRKGASEQYF. The CDR3 DNA reads TGTGCCAGCAGCCCCGGGGGTCGGAAGGGTGCCTCCGAGCAGTACTTC.